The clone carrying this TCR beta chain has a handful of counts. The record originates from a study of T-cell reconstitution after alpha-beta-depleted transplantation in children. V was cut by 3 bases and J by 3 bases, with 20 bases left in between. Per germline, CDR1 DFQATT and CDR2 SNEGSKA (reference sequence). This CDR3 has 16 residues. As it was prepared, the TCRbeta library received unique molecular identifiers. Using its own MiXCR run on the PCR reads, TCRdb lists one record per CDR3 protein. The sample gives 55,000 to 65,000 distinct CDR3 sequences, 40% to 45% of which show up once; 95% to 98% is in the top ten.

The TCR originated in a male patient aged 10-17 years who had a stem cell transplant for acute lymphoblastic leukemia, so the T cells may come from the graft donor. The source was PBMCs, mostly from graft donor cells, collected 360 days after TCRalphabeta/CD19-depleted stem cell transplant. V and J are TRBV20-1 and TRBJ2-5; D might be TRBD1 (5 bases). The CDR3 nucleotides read TGCAGTGCTAGCCCCCAGTTTAGGCAGGGAAAAGAGACCCAGTACTTC. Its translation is CSASPQFRQGKETQYF.